This T cell receptor (beta chain) emerged from a study of blood T cell repertoires in COVID-19. The wider study: Whether acute or convalescent, the COVID-19 samples came from the United States, Italy and Spain.

Generated by immunoSEQ multiplex PCR, the TCRdb table keeps only in-frame clones and is missing some. This sample has over 60,000 clones; 80% to 90% occur once, and the top ten carry roughly 9%. Sequencing was carried out using peripheral blood. The sequence came from a man of 80 years or more with acute or convalescent COVID-19.

The CDR3 sequence: CASSQAKGAHDTEAFF. The CDR3, as DNA: TGTGCCAGCAGCCAAGCCAAGGGGGCGCACGACACTGAAGCTTTCTTT. V is TRBV3-1 (or the pseudogene TRBV3-2) and J is TRBJ1-1; TRBD1 matches at 7 bases. The CDR3 covers 16 residues. CDR1 and CDR2 (germline): LGHDT, YNNKEL (reference sequence). Trimming cost V 1 base and J 3 bases; bases outside gene matches: 8.